One and the same sample provided the 3 T cell receptor beta chains below, sequenced in a study of early stage breast cancer tumors. Using immunoSEQ multiplex PCR, the repertoire was profiled, and TCRdb retains in-frame clones only, with some absent. Altogether about 50,000 clones are present, approximately 80% being singletons, with the ten largest covering around 3.7%. The material sequenced was blood. The receptors here all came from a person aged 30-39 years with breast cancer.

The chain has TRBV4-3 and TRBJ2-1; 9 nucleotides line up with TRBD2. The V segment lost 0 bases and the J segment 9 bases; nucleotides outside the gene matches: 12. Germline CDR1 LGHNA, CDR2 YSLEER. This CDR3 spans 17 amino acids. The CDR3, as DNA: TGCGCCAGCAGCCAAGATCAGGGGGATAGCGGGGGAGTTGAGCAGTTCTTC. This encodes CASSQDQGDSGGVEQFF.

The chain's CDR3 is CASSQGEGPRSTDTQYF. The CDR3, as DNA: TGTGCCAGCTCACAGGGGGAGGGCCCTCGAAGCACAGATACGCAGTATTTT. The chain employs TRBV18 and TRBJ2-3; weak D call: TRBD2 (7 bases). V dropped 4 bases and J dropped 0 bases, with 17 bases sitting between them. Germline V gene data show CDR1 as KGHSH and CDR2 as LQKENI. The CDR3 is 17 amino acids.

The V call is TRBV19, the J call TRBJ1-5, with 7 bases fitting TRBD1. The germline gives CDR1 LNHDA, CDR2 SQIVND (reference sequence). The CDR3 has 16 residues. V lost 5 bases to trimming and J lost 0 bases; unmatched junction nucleotides: 7. CDR3 residues: CASSPAYRGSNQPQHF. CDR3 coding DNA: TGTGCCAGTAGTCCAGCTTACAGGGGTAGCAATCAGCCCCAGCATTTT.